Presented here are 7 T cell receptor beta chains from one specimen sequenced in a study of blood T cell repertoires in COVID-19. Sequencing was performed with immunoSEQ multiplex PCR; in TCRdb, only in-frame clones are kept and a portion is missing. The repertoire includes approximately 480,000 clones, approximately 89% of them detected once, and 0.8% to 0.9% sits in the top ten. The sequenced sample was peripheral blood. Receptors were obtained from a man aged 18 to 30 with COVID-19, enrolled during active disease.

The CDR3 protein is CATSDSRQTPADTQYF. Here the CDR3 DNA reads TGTGCCACCAGTGATTCTCGACAGACCCCGGCGGATACGCAGTATTTT. This chain joins TRBV24-1 and TRBJ2-3, with a weak D call TRBD1 (5 bases). CDR1 and CDR2 (germline): KGHDR, SFDVKD. The V and J ends lost 2 bases and 6 bases respectively, with 17 bases between them. This CDR3 comprises 16 residues.

The rearrangement joins TRBV2 to TRBJ2-3; 11 nucleotides line up with TRBD2. The CDR3 loop spans 17 amino acids. Losses at the gene ends were 3 bases for V and 2 bases for J; bases not matched to a gene: 7. Germline V gives CDR1 SNHLY, CDR2 FYNNEI. The CDR3: CASSDSPLAGATDTQYF. The CDR3 nucleotides read TGTGCCAGCAGTGATTCGCCACTAGCGGGGGCCACAGATACGCAGTATTTT.

This clone was detected once. The chain recombines TRBV11-3 with TRBJ2-7; 7 bases match TRBD1. With V trimmed by 1 base and J by 6 bases, 3 bases remained unmatched. The CDR3 contains 13 residues. Germline V gene data show CDR1 as SGHNT and CDR2 as YENEEA. The CDR3 loop is CASSLGTGSEQYF. CDR3 nucleotide sequence: TGTGCCAGCAGCTTAGGGACAGGCTCCGAGCAGTACTTC.

This rearrangement joins TRBV10-1 to TRBJ2-3; no definite D call. V was shortened by 3 bases and J by 3 bases, with 19 bases between the two germline ends. CDR3 length: 17 residues. Germline V gene sequence: CDR1 WNHNN, CDR2 SYGVQD (reference sequence). The CDR3 loop reads CASSDPLGAPETDTQYF. The CDR3 nucleotides are TGCGCCAGCAGTGATCCCCTCGGAGCACCCGAGACAGATACGCAGTATTTT.

The V gene is TRBV5-8, the J gene TRBJ2-3, with TRBD1 as a possible D gene (6 bases). The CDR3 length is 12 residues. V dropped 6 bases and J dropped 4 bases, with 9 bases sitting between them. Germline CDR1 SGHTS, CDR2 YDEGEE. CDR3 loop: CASNQGSDTQYF. DNA of the CDR3: TGTGCCAGCAACCAGGGGTCAGATACGCAGTATTTT.

The table lists this clone with a few counts. This chain links TRBV25-1 with TRBJ2-5; 7 bases are shared with TRBD2. The length of the CDR3 is 15 residues. Germline lookup yields CDR1 MGHDK and CDR2 SYGVNS. The trim removed 1 base at V and 5 bases at J, leaving 7 bases unmatched. The CDR3 region is CASSEWGEGLETQYF. CDR3 DNA: TGTGCCAGCAGTGAATGGGGGGAGGGGTTGGAGACCCAGTACTTC. Complete variable domain (other parts from reference TRBV25-1 and TRBJ2-5): EADIYQTPRYLVIGTGKKITLECSQTMGHDKMYWYQQDPGMELHLIHYSYGVNSTEKGDLSSESTVSRIRTEHFPLTLESARPSHTSQYLCASSEWGEGLETQYFGPGTRLLVL.

The V and J genes are TRBV4-2 and TRBJ1-6; 7 bases map to TRBD1. After removal of 2 bases from V and 5 bases from J, the junction contained 3 bases not matched to a gene. Germline V gene lookup returns CDR1 LGHNA and CDR2 YNFKEQ. The CDR3 totals 15 residues. CDR3 residues: CASSQRGTDNSPLHF. The CDR3 DNA reads as TGTGCCAGCAGCCAACGGGGGACAGATAATTCACCCCTCCACTTT.